The entry that follows covers one T cell receptor beta chain sequence. Its antigen is as yet unknown. V dropped 1 base and J dropped 1 base, with 11 bases sitting between them. Germline V CDR1 and CDR2: SGHRS, YFSETQ. The CDR3 has 15 amino acids. The sequencing template was cDNA reverse transcribed from extracted RNA. Method: immunoSEQ multiplex PCR; TCRdb's copy keeps in-frame clones and lacks some. Here the sample spans 200,000 to 250,000 clones, 35% to 45% being singletons. This entry is derived from a study of CD8+ T cells in alopecia areata. Regarding the study as a whole: The treated group had a single nonresponder, limiting CD8+ expansion-response conclusions.

Treatment here: oral pan-JAK inhibitor, 5-10 mg twice daily. The chain employs TRBV5-1 and TRBJ1-1; D is possibly TRBD1 (5 bases). The sample here was CD4+ T cells sorted from blood, taken at approximately week 30, from a patient treated with tofacitinib. The clonotype was recovered from a human donor with alopecia areata. CDR3: CASSLSRDANTEAFF. The CDR3 nucleotides are TGCGCCAGCAGCTTGAGCAGGGACGCGAACACTGAAGCTTTCTTT.